These 16 T cell receptor beta chains originate from one sample sequenced in a study of vaccination and CD4 T cells after COVID-19 (dated by TCRdb to 2022 to 2024). The library was obtained by PCR. For sequencing, an Illumina iSeq 100 was employed. DNA from cultured CD4+ T cells underwent TCR sequencing with the Oncomine TCR Beta short-read assay at the Johns Hopkins FTIC core. TCRdb took the public reads, trimmed them with fastp at Q25, ran MiXCR for clone calling and kept in-frame beta chains. For every CDR3 protein sequence, its rows merge into one entry that carries the most common genes and DNA. This sample is represented by about 7,500 distinct CDR3 sequences; 52% of them were singletons. In total, the top ten clones hold 25% to 40% of the sample. In light of the paper, this sample's treatment or condition label describes: roughly 11-day PBMC culture with coronavirus spike peptide pools or control peptides (ViraFEST assay). CD4+ T cells from unexposed donors were collected before the COVID-19 pandemic (2011-2018).

These receptors' targets are unknown. Sequenced input: CD4+ T cells from blood, cultured in vitro. These TCRs come from a human donor in good health.

CDR3 nucleotides: TGTGCCAGTAATCCCCGGCCGGGCCTCGGGGCTTTCTTT. This translates into CASNPRPGLGAFF. The chain carries TRBV19 and TRBJ1-1, with unresolved D. This CDR3 comprises 13 residues. From germline, CDR1 is LNHDA and CDR2 SQIVND (reference sequence). Trimming removed 7 bases from V and 11 bases from J, with 20 bases in between.

This chain connects TRBV7-2 to TRBJ1-3, with TRBD1 matching 9 bases. The CDR3 runs to 14 residues. Germline-derived CDR1 and CDR2 are SGHTA and FQGNSA. V gave up 10 bases and J gave up 2 bases; unmatched junction bases: 6. The CDR3 loop reads CATSRDRAGNTIYF. The CDR3 DNA follows: TGTGCCACCTCAAGGGACAGGGCTGGAAACACCATATATTTT.

This clonotype was counted between two and nine times. The V call is TRBV7-2, the J call TRBJ1-2, with D tentatively TRBD1 (6 bases). The CDR3 has 13 residues. Germline V gene sequence: CDR1 SGHTA, CDR2 FQGNSA. V was clipped by 1 base and J by 5 bases, with 8 bases between them. CDR3 nucleotide sequence: TGTGCCAGCAGCTTAGACACAGGGTATGGCTACACCTTC. Translating it yields CASSLDTGYGYTF.

A few counts support this clonotype. The chain carries TRBV20-1 and TRBJ1-5; 7 bases align to TRBD1. Germline loops: CDR1 DFQATT, CDR2 SNEGSKA (reference sequence). The CDR3 spans 13 residues. V lost 6 bases, J lost 9 bases, and 11 bases stayed unmatched. The CDR3 sequence is CSAPGQFGGPQHF. DNA for the CDR3: TGCAGTGCACCGGGACAGTTCGGAGGGCCCCAGCATTTT.

This clonotype was observed a few times. The V call is TRBV6-4, the J call TRBJ2-3, with TRBD1 matching over 7 bases. This CDR3 has 13 amino acids. Trimming cost V 5 bases and J 3 bases; bases outside gene matches: 2. Per the germline V gene, CDR1 is MRHNA and CDR2 is SNTAGT. CDR3 bases: TGTGCCAGCAGTCAGGGGGAAACAGATACGCAGTATTTT. Protein: CASSQGETDTQYF.

V is TRBV20-1 and J is TRBJ1-1; D is perhaps TRBD1 (5 bases). V was pared by 4 bases and J by 4 bases, with 10 bases between. The CDR3 is 12 amino acids. Looked up from germline, CDR1 is DFQATT and CDR2 is SNEGSKA (reference sequence). This CDR3 reads CSAIPGITEAFF. CDR3 in DNA: TGCAGTGCTATCCCAGGGATCACTGAAGCTTTCTTT.

In its sample, this clonotype was seen a few times. The chain joins TRBV6-2 or TRBV6-3 to TRBJ1-1; D not certain. The ends were cut back, 6 bases at V and 4 bases at J, with 18 bases in the middle. Per the germline V gene, CDR1 is MNHEY and CDR2 is SVGEGT. CDR3 size: 15 residues. CDR3 in amino acids: CASSRASVMGTEAFF. The CDR3 DNA follows: TGTGCCAGCAGCCGGGCCAGTGTGATGGGCACTGAAGCTTTCTTT.

The chain combines TRBV7-2 with TRBJ2-3; 7 bases are a match to TRBD2. This CDR3 comprises 17 residues. Germline V CDR1 and CDR2: SGHTA, FQGNSA. The J segment lost 6 bases and the V segment lost 1 base, leaving 13 bases of the junction unmatched. Here the CDR3 reads CASSLDGERGLLDTQYF. CDR3 coding DNA: TGTGCCAGCAGCTTAGATGGTGAGCGGGGACTGCTCGATACGCAGTATTTT.

V and J are TRBV27 and TRBJ1-1; 8 bases are a match to TRBD1. CDR3 length equals 14 residues. V lost 6 bases and J lost 1; bases outside the gene matches: 4. Germline V CDR1 and CDR2: MNHEY, SMNVEV (reference sequence). CDR3 DNA: TGTGCCAGCAGCCCCGACAGGGGGAACACTGAAGCTTTCTTT. Its translation is CASSPDRGNTEAFF.

This clonotype turned up a few times. The chain uses TRBV6-5 and TRBJ2-3; the match to TRBD1 covers 9 bases. CDR1 is MNHEY and CDR2 is SVGAGI in the germline V gene. V shed 4 bases, J shed 2 bases, and the junction held 4 bases outside the gene matches. The CDR3 covers 15 residues. CDR3 coding DNA: TGTGCCAGCAGTTGGACAGGGGACAACACAGATACGCAGTATTTT. Its protein is CASSWTGDNTDTQYF.

V usage is TRBV27 and J usage is TRBJ2-5; D possibly corresponds to TRBD1 (6 bases). CDR1 is MNHEY and CDR2 is SMNVEV in the germline V gene (reference sequence). The ends were cut back, 5 bases at V and 5 bases at J, with 12 bases in the middle. CDR3 length: 13 amino acids. CDR3 sequence: CASSTTGRETQYF. CDR3 coding DNA: TGTGCCAGCAGTACCACAGGGCGGGAGACCCAGTACTTC.

The genes are TRBV12-3 or TRBV12-4 and TRBJ1-1; no reliable D call. The V gene lost 8 bases and the J gene lost 0 bases, with 13 bases spanning the gap. The CDR3 is made up of 14 amino acids. CDR3 nucleotides: TGTGCCAGCCTCCGAAAGACCATGAACACTGAAGCTTTCTTT. This encodes CASLRKTMNTEAFF.

This clonotype was seen a handful of times. The junction does not match germline at one end; this may be a read error. V is TRBV19 and J is TRBJ2-2; 10 bases align to TRBD2. The CDR3 consists of 15 residues. Germline V CDR1 and CDR2: LNHDA, SQIVND (reference sequence). CDR3: CASTIAGGRTGELFF. Written as DNA, the CDR3 is TGTGCCAGTACTATAGCGGGAGGCCGCACCGGGGAGCTGTTTTTT.

This clonotype has a handful of counts. Here the CDR3 DNA reads TGTGCCAGCAGTGAATCCGGCCGAGATCCCAACGGTTTCTTT. This translates into CASSESGRDPNGFF. V is TRBV6-1 and J is TRBJ1-1, with no clear D. Trimming shortened V by 2 bases and J by 13 bases, and 20 bases separated the two germline ends. Germline V gene data show CDR1 as MNHNS and CDR2 as SASEGT. The CDR3 spans 14 residues.

This clonotype appeared a few times. The rearrangement uses TRBV2 and TRBJ1-2; TRBD1 aligns across 9 bases. This CDR3 comprises 15 residues. After removal of 6 bases from V and 8 bases from J, the junction contained 13 bases not matched to a gene. Germline V CDR1 and CDR2: SNHLY, FYNNEI. In nucleotides, the CDR3 is TGTGCCAGCAGCCCATTCCGGGACAGGGTAGAGGGCTACACCTTC. Protein: CASSPFRDRVEGYTF.

V usage is TRBV11-2 and J usage is TRBJ2-5; D is perhaps TRBD1 (5 bases). CDR1 SGHAT and CDR2 FQNNGV come from the germline V gene. CDR3 length: 17 amino acids. V lost 2 bases and J 4 bases, leaving 20 bases between the germline ends. Written as DNA, the CDR3 is TGTGCCAGCAGCTTAAGGGGCCCAAACCACCCCGCAGAGACCCAGTACTTC. Translating it yields CASSLRGPNHPAETQYF.